This T cell receptor (beta chain) was identified in a study of CD8 T cells in ankylosing spondylitis. Using its own MiXCR run on the 5' RACE reads, TCRdb lists one record per CDR3 protein. This sample has about 25,000 distinct CDR3 sequences, with 2.5% to 3% found just once. Trimming shortened V by 0 bases and J by 5 bases, and 5 bases separated the two germline ends. Germline CDR1 and CDR2: SGDLS and YYNGEE. The CDR3 sequence is 12 residues long. This clonotype originated in a female donor with ankylosing spondylitis or in good health (not recorded which). The gene calls are TRBV9 and TRBJ2-5; D is unclear. Specimen: blood, either unsorted or a sorted T cell fraction (not recorded which). CDR3 amino acids: CASSVDHETQYF. CDR3 in DNA: TGTGCCAGCAGCGTAGATCACGAGACCCAGTACTTC.